The 9 T cell receptor beta chains below come from one sample, sequenced in a study of blood T cell dynamics during melanoma immunotherapy. Indicated time point: week 3, after first cycle of checkpoint inhibitor. Produced via immunoSEQ multiplex PCR; TCRdb's table is partial and in-frame only. The sample records some 9,100 clones, over 75% being singletons. This specimen consisted of blood, obtained from a patient treated with checkpoint blockade. The receptors were gathered from a human donor with melanoma.

The chain links TRBV11-2 to TRBJ1-2; a possible D gene is TRBD1 (5 bases). Germline loops: CDR1 SGHAT, CDR2 FQNNGV. V lost 3 bases to trimming and J lost 0 bases, with 23 bases between them. CDR3 length equals 19 residues. The CDR3 loop is CASSFEGLPVLKANYGYTF. CDR3 nucleotide sequence: TGTGCCAGCAGCTTTGAGGGGTTGCCCGTGCTAAAAGCTAACTATGGCTACACCTTC.

This chain links TRBV11-1 with TRBJ2-2, with a possible D match to TRBD1 (6 bases). Germline CDR1 reads SGHAT; CDR2 reads FQDESV (reference sequence). Trimming shortened V by 1 base and J by 3 bases, and 9 bases separated the two germline ends. The length of the CDR3 is 15 residues. Here the CDR3 reads CASSLGTAYTGELFF. DNA of the CDR3: TGTGCCAGCAGCTTAGGGACAGCGTACACCGGGGAGCTGTTTTTT.

The chain employs TRBV27 and TRBJ2-1; tentative D call: TRBD1 (7 bases). The V end lost 3 bases, the J end lost 9 bases, and 12 bases lay between the germline ends. From germline, CDR1 is MNHEY and CDR2 SMNVEV (reference sequence). The CDR3 runs 13 residues. The CDR3 sequence: CASSFPQGGEQFF. The DNA for the CDR3 is TGTGCCAGCAGTTTCCCCCAGGGGGGTGAGCAGTTCTTC.

The chain employs TRBV5-1 and TRBJ1-1, with D possibly matching TRBD1 (5 bases). The CDR3 consists of 16 residues. CDR1 is SGHRS, CDR2 YFSETQ, per germline. Deletions cut 4 bases from V and 0 bases from J, with 16 bases between. CDR3 region: CASSRRGHPMNTEAFF. CDR3 DNA sequence: TGCGCCAGCAGCAGGAGGGGCCACCCCATGAACACTGAAGCTTTCTTT.

The CDR3 DNA sequence: TGTGCCAGCAGCCTGGGACTTAATGAAAAACTGTTTTTT. Its translation is CASSLGLNEKLFF. The chain recombines TRBV7-2 with TRBJ1-4; a weak D match, TRBD1 (5 bases). Trimming removed 5 bases at V and 4 bases at J, with 8 bases between. Looked up from germline, CDR1 is SGHTA and CDR2 is FQGNSA. This CDR3 has 13 residues.

The sample holds one count of this clone. The chain combines TRBV9 with TRBJ2-1, with a weak D call TRBD2 (5 bases). Trimming stripped 3 bases from V and 10 bases from J, with 17 bases between. The CDR3 has 14 residues. The germline V gene has CDR1 SGDLS and CDR2 YYNGEE. This chain's CDR3 is CASSASPTGWEQFF. The CDR3 DNA follows: TGTGCCAGCAGCGCCTCCCCGACGGGATGGGAGCAGTTCTTC.

The chain's CDR3 is CASSVGSGGATDTQYF. Written as DNA, the CDR3 is TGTGCCAGCAGCGTAGGGAGCGGGGGGGCAACAGATACGCAGTATTTT. The J gene is TRBJ2-3, the V gene TRBV9; 10 positions match TRBD2. The V and J ends lost 0 bases and 3 bases, in that order; junction bases with no gene match: 4. The germline V gene encodes CDR1 SGDLS and CDR2 YYNGEE. This CDR3 has 16 amino acids.

The gene calls are TRBV7-9 and TRBJ1-2; D may be TRBD1 (5 bases). V lost 3 bases and J 6 bases, leaving 11 bases between the germline ends. This CDR3 comprises 13 residues. Per germline, CDR1 SEHNR and CDR2 FQNEAQ (reference sequence). Here the CDR3 reads CASSFSGRDGYTF. In DNA, the CDR3 is TGTGCCAGCAGCTTCTCAGGGAGGGATGGCTACACCTTC. Combining the CDR3 with reference TRBV7-9 and TRBJ1-2 gives the whole variable domain DTGVSQNPRHKITKRGQNVTFRCDPISEHNRLYWYRQTLGQGPEFLTYFQNEAQLEKSRLLSDRFSAERPKGSFSTLEIQRTEQGDSAMYLCASSFSGRDGYTFGSGTRLTVV.

The chain links TRBV28 to TRBJ1-1, with a possible D match to TRBD1 (5 bases). Germline loops: CDR1 MDHEN, CDR2 SYDVKM. The CDR3 covers 13 residues. V was cut by 6 bases and J by 4 bases, with 12 bases left in between. The CDR3 bases are TGTGCCAGCAGGCAGGGTGGGACCACTGAAGCTTTCTTT. Its translation is CASRQGGTTEAFF.